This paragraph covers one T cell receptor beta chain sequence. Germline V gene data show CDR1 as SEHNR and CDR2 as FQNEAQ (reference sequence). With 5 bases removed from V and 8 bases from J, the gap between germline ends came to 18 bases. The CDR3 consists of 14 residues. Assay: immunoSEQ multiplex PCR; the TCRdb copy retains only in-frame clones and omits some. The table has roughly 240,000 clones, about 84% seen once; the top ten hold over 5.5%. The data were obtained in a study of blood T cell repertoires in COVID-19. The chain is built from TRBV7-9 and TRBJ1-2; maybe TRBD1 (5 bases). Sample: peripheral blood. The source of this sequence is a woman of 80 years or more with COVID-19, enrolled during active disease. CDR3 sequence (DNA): TGTGCCAGCAGCCCAATCGGGGGGTCTGGAGGCTACACCTTC. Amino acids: CASSPIGGSGGYTF.